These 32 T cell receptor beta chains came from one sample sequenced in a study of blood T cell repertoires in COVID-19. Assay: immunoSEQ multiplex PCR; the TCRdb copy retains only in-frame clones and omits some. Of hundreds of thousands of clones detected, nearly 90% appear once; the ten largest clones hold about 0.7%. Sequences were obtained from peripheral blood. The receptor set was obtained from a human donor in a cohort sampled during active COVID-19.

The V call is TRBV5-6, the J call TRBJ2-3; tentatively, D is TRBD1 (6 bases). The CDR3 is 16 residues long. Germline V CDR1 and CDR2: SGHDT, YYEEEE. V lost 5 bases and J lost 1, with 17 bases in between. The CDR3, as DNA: TGTGCCAGCAGGAGACCAGGGGATACGGGCACAGATACGCAGTATTTT. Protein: CASRRPGDTGTDTQYF.

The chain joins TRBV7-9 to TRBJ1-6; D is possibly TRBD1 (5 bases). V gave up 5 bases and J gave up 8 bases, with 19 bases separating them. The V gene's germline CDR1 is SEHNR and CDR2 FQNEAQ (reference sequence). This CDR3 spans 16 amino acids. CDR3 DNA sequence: TGTGCCAGCAGCCGGACCCCAGGCGGGGGACATTCACCCCTCCACTTT. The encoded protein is CASSRTPGGGHSPLHF.

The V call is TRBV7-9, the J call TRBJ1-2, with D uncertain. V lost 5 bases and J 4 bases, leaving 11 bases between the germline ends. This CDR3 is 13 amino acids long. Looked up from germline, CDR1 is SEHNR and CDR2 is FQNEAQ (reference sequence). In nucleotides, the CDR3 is TGTGCCAGCAGCACACAGCTAGCCTATGGCTACACCTTC. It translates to CASSTQLAYGYTF.

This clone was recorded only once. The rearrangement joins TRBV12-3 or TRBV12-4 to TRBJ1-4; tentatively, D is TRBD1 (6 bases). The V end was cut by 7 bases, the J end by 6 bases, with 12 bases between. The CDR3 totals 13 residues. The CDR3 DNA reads TGTGCCAGCAACAACAGGGTGGATGAAAAACTGTTTTTT. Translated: CASNNRVDEKLFF.

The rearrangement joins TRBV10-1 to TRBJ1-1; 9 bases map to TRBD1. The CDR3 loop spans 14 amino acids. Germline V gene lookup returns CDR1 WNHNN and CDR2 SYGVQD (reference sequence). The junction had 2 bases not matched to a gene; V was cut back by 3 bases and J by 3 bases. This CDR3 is CASSDGQGYTEAFF. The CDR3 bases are TGCGCCAGCAGTGATGGACAGGGGTACACTGAAGCTTTCTTT.

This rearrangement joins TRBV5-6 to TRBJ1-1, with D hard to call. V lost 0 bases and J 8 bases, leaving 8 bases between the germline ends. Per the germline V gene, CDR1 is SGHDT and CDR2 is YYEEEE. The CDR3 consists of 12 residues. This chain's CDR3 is CASSLALREAFF. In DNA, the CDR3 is TGTGCCAGCAGCTTGGCCTTGAGGGAAGCTTTCTTT.

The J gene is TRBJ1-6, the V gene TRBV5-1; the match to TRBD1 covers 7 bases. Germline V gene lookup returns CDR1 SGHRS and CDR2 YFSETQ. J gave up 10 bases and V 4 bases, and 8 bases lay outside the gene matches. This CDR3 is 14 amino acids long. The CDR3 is CASSRDSVSSPLHF. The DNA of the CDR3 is TGCGCCAGCAGCCGGGACAGCGTATCCTCACCCCTCCACTTT.

The CDR3: CASSPVAYEQYF. Written as DNA, the CDR3 is TGTGCCAGCTCACCAGTCGCGTACGAGCAGTACTTC. The chain recombines TRBV18 with TRBJ2-7; D ambiguous. CDR3 size: 12 residues. Between the trimmed V and J ends, which lost 2 bases and 4 bases, there was a span of 6 bases. CDR1 and CDR2 from the germline V gene are KGHSH and LQKENI. Based on the CDR3 plus reference TRBV18 and TRBJ2-7, the full variable domain is NAGVMQNPRHLVRRRGQEARLRCSPMKGHSHVYWYRQLPEEGLKFMVYLQKENIIDESGMPKERFSAEFPKEGPSILRIQQVVRGDSAAYFCASSPVAYEQYFGPGTRLTVT.

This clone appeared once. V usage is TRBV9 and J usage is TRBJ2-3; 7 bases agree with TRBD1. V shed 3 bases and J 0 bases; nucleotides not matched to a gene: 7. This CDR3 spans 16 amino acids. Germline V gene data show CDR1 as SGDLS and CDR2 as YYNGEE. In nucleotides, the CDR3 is TGTGCCAGCAGCGCGGGACCGACAGGGAGCACAGATACGCAGTATTTT. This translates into CASSAGPTGSTDTQYF. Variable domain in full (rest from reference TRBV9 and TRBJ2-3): DSGVTQTPKHLITATGQRVTLRCSPRSGDLSVYWYQQSLDQGLQFLIQYYNGEERAKGNILERFSAQQFPDLHSELNLSSLELGDSALYFCASSAGPTGSTDTQYFGPGTRLTVL.

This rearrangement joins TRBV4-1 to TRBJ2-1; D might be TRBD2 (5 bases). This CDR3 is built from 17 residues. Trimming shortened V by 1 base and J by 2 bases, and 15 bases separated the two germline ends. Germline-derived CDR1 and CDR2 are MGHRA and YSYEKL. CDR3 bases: TGCGCCAGCAGCCAAGGGGAGTTCGCAGATACCTACAATGAGCAGTTCTTC. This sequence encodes CASSQGEFADTYNEQFF.

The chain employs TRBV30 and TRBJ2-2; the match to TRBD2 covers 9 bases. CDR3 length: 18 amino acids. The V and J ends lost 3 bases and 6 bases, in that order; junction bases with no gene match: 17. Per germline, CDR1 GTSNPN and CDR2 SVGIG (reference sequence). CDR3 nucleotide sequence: TGTGCCTGGAGGGGGATAGGGGTGGGACTAGCTACCGCCGGGGAGCTGTTTTTT. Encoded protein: CAWRGIGVGLATAGELFF.

In DNA, the CDR3 is TGCAGTGCTACCACCTACGAGCAGTACTTC. As protein: CSATTYEQYF. The chain links TRBV20-1 to TRBJ2-7, with D hard to call. Germline CDR1 reads DFQATT; CDR2 reads SNEGSKA (reference sequence). The CDR3 contains 10 residues. V dropped 4 bases and J dropped 2 bases, with 3 bases sitting between them.

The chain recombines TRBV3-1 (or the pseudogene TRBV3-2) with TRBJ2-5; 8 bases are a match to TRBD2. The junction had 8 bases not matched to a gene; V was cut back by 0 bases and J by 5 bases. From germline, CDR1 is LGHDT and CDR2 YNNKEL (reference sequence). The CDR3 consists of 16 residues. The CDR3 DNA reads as TGTGCCAGCAGCCAAGAAAGAACGGGAGGGCGTGAGACCCAGTACTTC. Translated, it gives CASSQERTGGRETQYF.

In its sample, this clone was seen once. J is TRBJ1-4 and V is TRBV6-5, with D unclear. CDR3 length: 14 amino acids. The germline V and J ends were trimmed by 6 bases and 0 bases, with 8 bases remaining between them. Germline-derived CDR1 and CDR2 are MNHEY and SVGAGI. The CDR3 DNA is TGTGCCAGCAGGAGGCTGGCAACTAATGAAAAACTGTTTTTT. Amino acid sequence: CASRRLATNEKLFF.

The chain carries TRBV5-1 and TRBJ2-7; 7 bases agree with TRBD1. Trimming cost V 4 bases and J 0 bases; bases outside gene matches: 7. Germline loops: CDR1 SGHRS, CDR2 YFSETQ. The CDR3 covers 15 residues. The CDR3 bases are TGCGCCAGCAGCCTAAGGGGGCAATCCTCCTACGAGCAGTACTTC. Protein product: CASSLRGQSSYEQYF.

For the CDR3, the DNA is TGTGCCAGCAGTAAAGCGGGAGGGCCCTACAATGAGCAGTTCTTC. The encoded protein is CASSKAGGPYNEQFF. The chain has TRBV27 and TRBJ2-1; 10 bases map to TRBD2. The CDR3 length is 15 residues. The V gene's germline CDR1 is MNHEY and CDR2 SMNVEV (reference sequence). The V segment lost 5 bases and the J segment 2 bases; nucleotides outside the gene matches: 3.

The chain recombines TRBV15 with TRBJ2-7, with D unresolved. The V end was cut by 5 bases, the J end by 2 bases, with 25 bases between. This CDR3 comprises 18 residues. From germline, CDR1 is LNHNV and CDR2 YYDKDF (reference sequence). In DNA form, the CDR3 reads TGTGCCACCAGCCACACCCCATTGTTTGGGCAGTTAACCTACGAGCAGTACTTC. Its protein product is CATSHTPLFGQLTYEQYF. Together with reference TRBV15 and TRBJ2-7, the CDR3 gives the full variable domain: DAMVIQNPRYQVTQFGKPVTLSCSQTLNHNVMYWYQQKSSQAPKLLFHYYDKDFNNEADTPDNFQSRRPNTSFCFLDIRSPGLGDTAMYLCATSHTPLFGQLTYEQYFGPGTRLTVT.

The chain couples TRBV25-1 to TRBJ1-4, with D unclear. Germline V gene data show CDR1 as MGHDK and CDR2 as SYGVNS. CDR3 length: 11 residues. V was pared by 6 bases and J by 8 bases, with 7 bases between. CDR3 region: CASRGGEKLFF. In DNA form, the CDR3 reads TGTGCCAGCAGAGGAGGGGAAAAACTGTTTTTT.

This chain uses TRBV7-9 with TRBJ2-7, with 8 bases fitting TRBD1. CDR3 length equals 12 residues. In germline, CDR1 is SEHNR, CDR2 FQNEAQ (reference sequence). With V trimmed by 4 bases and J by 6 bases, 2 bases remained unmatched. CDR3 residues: CASSSGTGEQYF. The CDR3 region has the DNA TGTGCCAGCAGCTCGGGGACAGGCGAGCAGTACTTC.

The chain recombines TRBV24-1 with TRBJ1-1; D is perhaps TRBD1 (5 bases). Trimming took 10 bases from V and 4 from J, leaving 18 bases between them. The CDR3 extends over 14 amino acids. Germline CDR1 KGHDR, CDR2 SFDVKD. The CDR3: CATSSGRGGTEAFF. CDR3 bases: TGTGCCACGAGTTCGGGGCGGGGGGGCACTGAAGCTTTCTTT.

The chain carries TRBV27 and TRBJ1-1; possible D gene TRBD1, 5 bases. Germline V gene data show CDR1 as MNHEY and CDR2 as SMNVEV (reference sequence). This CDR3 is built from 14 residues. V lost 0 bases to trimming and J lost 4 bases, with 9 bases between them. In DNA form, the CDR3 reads TGTGCCAGCAGTTTATCAGGGGTCAGCACTGAAGCTTTCTTT. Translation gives CASSLSGVSTEAFF.

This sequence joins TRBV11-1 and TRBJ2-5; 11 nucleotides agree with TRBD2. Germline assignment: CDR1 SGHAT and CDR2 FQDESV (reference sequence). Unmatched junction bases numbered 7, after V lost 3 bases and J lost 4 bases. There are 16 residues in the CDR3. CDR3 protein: CASSFFVAGGIETQYF. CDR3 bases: TGTGCCAGCAGCTTTTTTGTAGCGGGAGGGATAGAGACCCAGTACTTC.

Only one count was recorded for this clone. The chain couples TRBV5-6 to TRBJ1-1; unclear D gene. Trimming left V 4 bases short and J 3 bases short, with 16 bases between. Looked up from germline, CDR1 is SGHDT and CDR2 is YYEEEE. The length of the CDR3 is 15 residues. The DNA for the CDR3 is TGTGCCAGCAGCCCCCCGGAGGTTAGGGACACTGAAGCTTTCTTT. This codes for CASSPPEVRDTEAFF.

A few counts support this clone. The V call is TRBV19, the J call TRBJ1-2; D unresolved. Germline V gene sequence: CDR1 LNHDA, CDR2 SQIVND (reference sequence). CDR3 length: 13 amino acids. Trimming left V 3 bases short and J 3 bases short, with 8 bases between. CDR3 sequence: CASSIGDDYGYTF. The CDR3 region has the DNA TGTGCCAGTAGTATCGGGGATGACTATGGCTACACCTTC. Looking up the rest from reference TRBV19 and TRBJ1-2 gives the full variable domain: DGGITQSPKYLFRKEGQNVTLSCEQNLNHDAMYWYRQDPGQGLRLIYYSQIVNDFQKGDIAEGYSVSREKKESFPLTVTSAQKNPTAFYLCASSIGDDYGYTFGSGTRLTVV.

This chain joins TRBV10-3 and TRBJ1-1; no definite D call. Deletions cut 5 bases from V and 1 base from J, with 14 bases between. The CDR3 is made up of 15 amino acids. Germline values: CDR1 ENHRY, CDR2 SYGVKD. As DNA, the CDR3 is TGTGCCATCAGTCCCCTGGGTTCGGGGAACACTGAAGCTTTCTTT. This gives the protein CAISPLGSGNTEAFF.

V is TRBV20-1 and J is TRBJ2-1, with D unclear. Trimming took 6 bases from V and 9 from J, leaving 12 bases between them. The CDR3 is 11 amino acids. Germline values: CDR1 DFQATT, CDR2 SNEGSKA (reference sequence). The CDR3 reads CSALRRSEQFF. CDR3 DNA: TGCAGTGCCTTAAGGAGAAGTGAGCAGTTCTTC.

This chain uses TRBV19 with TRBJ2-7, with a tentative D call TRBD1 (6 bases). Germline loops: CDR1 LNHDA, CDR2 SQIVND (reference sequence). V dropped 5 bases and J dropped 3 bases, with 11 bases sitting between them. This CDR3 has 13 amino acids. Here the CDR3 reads CASSGQSYYEQYF. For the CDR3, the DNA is TGTGCCAGTAGTGGACAGTCTTACTACGAGCAGTACTTC. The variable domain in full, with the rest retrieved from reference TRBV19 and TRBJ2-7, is DGGITQSPKYLFRKEGQNVTLSCEQNLNHDAMYWYRQDPGQGLRLIYYSQIVNDFQKGDIAEGYSVSREKKESFPLTVTSAQKNPTAFYLCASSGQSYYEQYFGPGTRLTVT.

CDR3 protein: CASSIRSGRAFLEQYF. CDR3 coding DNA: TGTGCCAGTAGTATCCGCAGCGGGAGGGCCTTCCTCGAGCAGTACTTC. The rearrangement joins TRBV19 to TRBJ2-7; TRBD2 aligns across 10 bases. This CDR3 has 16 residues. The junction had 11 bases not matched to a gene; V was cut back by 3 bases and J by 6 bases. Germline loops: CDR1 LNHDA, CDR2 SQIVND (reference sequence).

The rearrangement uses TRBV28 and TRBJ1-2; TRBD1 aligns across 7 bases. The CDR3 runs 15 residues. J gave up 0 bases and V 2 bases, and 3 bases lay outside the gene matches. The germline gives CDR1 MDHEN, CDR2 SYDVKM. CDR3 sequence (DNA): TGTGCCAGCAGTTTACCAACAGGGGCTAACTATGGCTACACCTTC. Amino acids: CASSLPTGANYGYTF.

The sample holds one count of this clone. The CDR3 loop reads CASSSYRDKVTDTQYF. DNA of the CDR3: TGCGCCAGCAGCTCCTACCGGGACAAGGTCACAGATACGCAGTATTTT. V is TRBV5-1 and J is TRBJ2-3; D is possibly TRBD1 (6 bases). The CDR3 consists of 16 residues. The germline V gene has CDR1 SGHRS and CDR2 YFSETQ. Trimming left V 3 bases short and J 2 bases short, with 16 bases between.

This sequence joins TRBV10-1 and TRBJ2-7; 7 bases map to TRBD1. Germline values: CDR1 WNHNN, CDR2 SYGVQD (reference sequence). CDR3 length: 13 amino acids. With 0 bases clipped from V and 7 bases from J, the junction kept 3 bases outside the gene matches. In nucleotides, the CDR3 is TGCGCCAGCAGTGAGTCCCTCAGGGGGGAGCAGTACTTC. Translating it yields CASSESLRGEQYF.

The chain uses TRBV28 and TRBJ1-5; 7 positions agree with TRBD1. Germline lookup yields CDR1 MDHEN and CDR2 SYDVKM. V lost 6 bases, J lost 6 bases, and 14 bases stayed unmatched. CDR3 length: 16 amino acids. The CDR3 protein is CASSYTGTERGQPQHF. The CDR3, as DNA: TGTGCCAGCAGCTATACCGGGACAGAGAGGGGTCAGCCCCAGCATTTT. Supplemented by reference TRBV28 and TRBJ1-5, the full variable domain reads DVKVTQSSRYLVKRTGEKVFLECVQDMDHENMFWYRQDPGLGLRLIYFSYDVKMKEKGDIPEGYSVSREKKERFSLILESASTNQTSMYLCASSYTGTERGQPQHFGDGTRLSIL.